These 5 T cell receptor beta chains share one sample of origin, sequenced in a study of cytomegalovirus exposure and HLA in healthy donors. TCRdb's table, derived via immunoSEQ multiplex PCR, lists solely in-frame clones and lacks some. The table records about 240,000 clones, approximately 83% of them present only once. The sequenced sample was PBMCs. The receptor set was obtained from a young woman in good health and CMV-seropositive.

The CDR3, as DNA: TGCGCCAGCAGCCGAGATGTGGGGGGGGACACTGAAGCTTTCTTT. Amino acid sequence: CASSRDVGGDTEAFF. The chain uses TRBV4-1 and TRBJ1-1, with D possibly being TRBD1 (5 bases). Trimming removed 4 bases at V and 3 bases at J, with 15 bases between. This CDR3 comprises 15 residues. Per the germline V gene, CDR1 is MGHRA and CDR2 is YSYEKL.

The chain combines TRBV4-1 with TRBJ2-3; weak D call: TRBD1 (6 bases). The CDR3 covers 14 residues. The germline V gene has CDR1 MGHRA and CDR2 YSYEKL. Between the trimmed V and J ends, which lost 4 bases and 2 bases, there was a span of 10 bases. Here the CDR3 DNA reads TGCGCCAGCAGCCTGGGACAACTCACAGATACGCAGTATTTT. It specifies CASSLGQLTDTQYF.

The chain has TRBV27 and TRBJ2-2, with 8 bases identical to TRBD2. Looked up from germline, CDR1 is MNHEY and CDR2 is SMNVEV (reference sequence). CDR3 length equals 15 residues. V trimming: 2 bases; J trimming: 4 bases; junction bases outside the gene matches: 3. Written as DNA, the CDR3 is TGTGCCAGCAGTTTAAGCGCGGGAGGCACCGGGGAGCTGTTTTTT. It translates to CASSLSAGGTGELFF.

The chain couples TRBV29-1 to TRBJ2-3, with D possibly being TRBD1 (6 bases). Germline V lookup: CDR1 SQVTM, CDR2 ANQGSEA. V was clipped by 4 bases and J by 3 bases, with 17 bases between them. This CDR3 is 15 amino acids long. The CDR3 here is CSVVWDIFSTDTQYF. Here the CDR3 DNA reads TGCAGCGTTGTTTGGGACATTTTTTCGACAGATACGCAGTATTTT.

This rearrangement joins TRBV27 to TRBJ2-5; 10 bases agree with TRBD2. Trimming took 5 bases from V and 4 from J; bases not matched to a gene: 1. This CDR3 has 13 amino acids. Germline CDR1 is MNHEY and CDR2 is SMNVEV (reference sequence). The CDR3 region has the DNA TGTGCCAGCAGTCTAGCGGGAGCAGAGACCCAGTACTTC. Translated: CASSLAGAETQYF.